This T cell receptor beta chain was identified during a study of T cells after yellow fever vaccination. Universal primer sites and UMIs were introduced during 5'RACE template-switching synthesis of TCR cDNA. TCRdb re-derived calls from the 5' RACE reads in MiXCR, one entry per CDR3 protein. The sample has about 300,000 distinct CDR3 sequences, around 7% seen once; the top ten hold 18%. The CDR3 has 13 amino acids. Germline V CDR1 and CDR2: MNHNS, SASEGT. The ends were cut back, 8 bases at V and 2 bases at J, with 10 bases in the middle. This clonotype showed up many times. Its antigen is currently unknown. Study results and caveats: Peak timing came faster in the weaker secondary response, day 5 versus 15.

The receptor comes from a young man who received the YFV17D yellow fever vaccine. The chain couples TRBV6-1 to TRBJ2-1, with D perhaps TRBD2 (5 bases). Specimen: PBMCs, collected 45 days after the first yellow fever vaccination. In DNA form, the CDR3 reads TGTGCCAGCGGCCGGGGAGCCTACAATGAGCAGTTCTTC. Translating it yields CASGRGAYNEQFF.